Reported below is one TCR beta chain. This clonotype was detected only a few times. This clone's antigen is unknown. Per-base qualities were not stored, and no clone one base away is much larger. These data come from a study of identical twins (dated by TCRdb to between 2015 and 2016). Looking at the study overall: TCR alpha and beta repertoires from monozygotic twins, unrelated adults of various ages and cord blood were deep-sequenced to test whether fetal clonotypes persist. To rule out contamination, the twin experiments were replicated at different times with different library preparation protocols. What the research found in general, with its limitations: Conclusions relied on cross-sectional statistical analysis, since the same donors could not be followed over many years. Abundant cord blood beta clonotypes had fewer insertions, young adult naive repertoires showed a similar but weaker trend, and memory repertoires showed no such trend. Zero-insertion analyses could be partly confounded by invariant T cells such as MAIT and iNKT, although diverse VJ usage argued against such confounding for most clonotypes. Compared with coincidental sharing between unrelated individuals, out-of-frame TCR alpha sequences shared between twins showed an excess of sequences with low generation probability. Recombination models systematically underestimated out-of-frame TCR alpha sharing in monozygotic twins but agreed with sharing between unrelated individuals. The excess sharing between twins in beta out-of-frame sequences was weaker because fewer shared sequences reduced the signal-to-noise ratio.

Every donor was a healthy Caucasian. Three pairs of female monozygotic twins, all aged about 18 to 29 years, were included in the twin cohort. Miltenyi CD45RO+ enrichment and human naive T-cell isolation kits were used to isolate memory (CD45RO+) and naive T cells from PBMC. V gives up 5 bases and J gives up 7 bases, and the segment between their germline ends measures 6 bases. From its cysteine to its phenylalanine, the CDR3 spans 11 amino acids. This entry keeps only the CDR3 DNA: 33 bases, framed from base 1. CDR1 MDHEN and CDR2 SYDVKM are derived from the germline V gene. The library relied on 5' RACE. The instrument was an Illumina HiSeq 2000. A universal primer binding site was added through template switching, and the final cDNA carried a unique molecular identifier so that TCR cDNA molecules could be counted accurately. Specific primers in the conserved constant-segment region were used to synthesize first-strand cDNA for TCR alpha and beta chains. To control for contamination, each cDNA library was double barcoded with a SMART-Mk sample barcode plus Illumina barcodes. TruSeq adapter sequences, together with Illumina sample barcodes, were added in two successive PCR steps. The Illumina HiSeq platform was used with custom primers to sequence TCR alpha and beta cDNA libraries. Regarding the original processing steps: Raw reads were processed with MiGEC to extract unique molecular identifiers, and MiXCR was used to determine CDR3 positions. Recombination models were inferred per individual with the repgenHMM and IGoR tools using an EM algorithm. Shared clonotypes were analyzed with the tcR package in R, and sharing was normalized by the product of cloneset sizes. Out-of-frame nonproductive sequences were analyzed to study raw recombination free of thymic and clonal selection effects. The public reads were run again by TCRdb, first through fastp at Q25 and then through MiXCR, and only productive beta chains were kept. CDR3 protein duplicates are merged, each entry listing the most common genes and DNA. These V and J calls are TCRdb output, not the study's own analysis. In all, the sample holds about 220,000 distinct CDR3 sequences, and around 8% of those were seen once. Around 2.1% of the sample comes from the top ten.

This sample was also put to use in a study of yellow fever vaccine responses in identical twins. Taken from the second paper: According to the authors, the vaccine-induced T cell response in identical twins seemed to be partly convergent and partly specific to each individual. The study precisely tracked vaccine-responding T cell clones in identical twins.

Sequences were obtained from memory (CD45RO+) T cells sorted from blood. This sample's cell subset or site label indicates: CD45RO+ enriched T cells. The receptor comes from a woman under 30 in good health. The chain is encoded by TRBV28 joined to TRBJ2-1; the D gene cannot be named for sure. The DNA reads TGTGCCAGCAGTCAAGTTAATGAGCAGTTCTTC. This yields the protein CASSQVNEQFF.